This T cell receptor beta chain appears in the sequencing data of a study of human T cells and chemical hapten exposure. Study-level results: Patch test score showed a positive correlation with PT1 expanded TCR counts. Donors had alopecia, so their immune response may differ from healthy people's.

The sample holds many counts of this clonotype. The antigen is undetermined. Time point of the sample: patch test 1, 2 weeks after DPC sensitization. The treatment: therapeutic diphenylcyclopropenone sensitization with weekly scalp DPC. What the library attached to individual cDNA molecules were unique molecular identifiers. TCRdb recomputed calls from the RACE reads with MiXCR, one row per CDR3 protein. The profile shows roughly 180,000 distinct CDR3 sequences, around 22% of them singletons. The sample in question was whole blood, obtained in connection with sensitization to the hapten diphenylcyclopropenone (DPC). The clonotype originates from a woman aged 45-65 years with alopecia areata. Some clones in this sample may be carry-over from other donors' samples.

The CDR3 loop reads CSATRREPFDTQYF. Here the CDR3 DNA reads TGCAGTGCTACCAGGCGGGAGCCCTTCGATACGCAGTATTTT. The chain joins TRBV20-1 to TRBJ2-3, with 7 bases identical to TRBD2. Trimming cost V 4 bases and J 6 bases; bases outside gene matches: 10. From germline, CDR1 is DFQATT and CDR2 SNEGSKA (reference sequence). This CDR3 has 14 residues.